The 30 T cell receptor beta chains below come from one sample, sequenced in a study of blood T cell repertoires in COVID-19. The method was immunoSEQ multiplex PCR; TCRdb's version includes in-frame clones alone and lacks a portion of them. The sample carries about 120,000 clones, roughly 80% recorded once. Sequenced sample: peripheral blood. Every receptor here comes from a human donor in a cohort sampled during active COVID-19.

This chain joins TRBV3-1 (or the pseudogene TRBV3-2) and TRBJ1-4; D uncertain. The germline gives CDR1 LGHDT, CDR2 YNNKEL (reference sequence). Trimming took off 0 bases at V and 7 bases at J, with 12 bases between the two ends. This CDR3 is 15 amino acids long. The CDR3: CASSQDQTFSEKLFF. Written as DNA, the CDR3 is TGTGCCAGCAGCCAAGATCAGACATTTAGTGAAAAACTGTTTTTT.

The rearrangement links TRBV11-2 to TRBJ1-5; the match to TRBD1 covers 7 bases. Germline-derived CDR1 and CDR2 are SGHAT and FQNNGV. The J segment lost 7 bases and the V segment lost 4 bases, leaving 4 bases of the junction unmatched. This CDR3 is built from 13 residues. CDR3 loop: CASSSIQGQPQHF. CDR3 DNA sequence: TGTGCCAGCAGCTCCATACAGGGGCAGCCCCAGCATTTT.

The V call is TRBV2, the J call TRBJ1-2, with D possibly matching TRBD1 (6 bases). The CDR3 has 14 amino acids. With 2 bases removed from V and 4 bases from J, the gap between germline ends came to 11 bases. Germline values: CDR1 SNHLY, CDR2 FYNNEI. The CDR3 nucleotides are TGTGCCAGCAGTGAACGATTGGACAGCTATGGCTACACCTTC. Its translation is CASSERLDSYGYTF. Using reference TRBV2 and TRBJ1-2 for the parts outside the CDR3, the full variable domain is EPEVTQTPSHQVTQMGQEVILRCVPISNHLYFYWYRQILGQKVEFLVSFYNNEISEKSEIFDDQFSVERPDGSNFTLKIRSTKLEDSAMYFCASSERLDSYGYTFGSGTRLTVV.

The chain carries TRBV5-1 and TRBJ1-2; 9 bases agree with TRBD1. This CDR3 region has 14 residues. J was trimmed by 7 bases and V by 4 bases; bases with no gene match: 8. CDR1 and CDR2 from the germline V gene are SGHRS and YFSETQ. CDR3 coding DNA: TGCGCCAGCAGCCCAGAGGGACAGGGACTTGGCTACACCTTC. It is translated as CASSPEGQGLGYTF.

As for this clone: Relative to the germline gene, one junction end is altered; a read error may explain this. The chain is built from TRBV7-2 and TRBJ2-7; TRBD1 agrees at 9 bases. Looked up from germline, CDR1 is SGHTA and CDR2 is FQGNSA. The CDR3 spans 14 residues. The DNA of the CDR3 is TGTGCCAGCAGTTTAGCCGGGACAGGGCGCGAGCAGTACTTC. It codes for CASSLAGTGREQYF. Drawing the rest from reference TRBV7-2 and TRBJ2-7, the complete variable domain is GAGVSQSPSNKVTEKGKDVELRCDPISGHTALYWYRQSLGQGLEFLIYFQGNSAPDKSGLPSDRFSAERTGGSVSTLTIQRTQQEDSAVYLCASSLAGTGREQYFGPGTRLTVT.

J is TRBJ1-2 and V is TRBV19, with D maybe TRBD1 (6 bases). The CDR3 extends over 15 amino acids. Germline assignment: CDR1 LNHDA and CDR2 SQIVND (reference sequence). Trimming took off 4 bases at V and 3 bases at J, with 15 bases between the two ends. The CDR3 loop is CASSSSTGPHYGYTF. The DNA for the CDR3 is TGTGCCAGTAGTAGTTCGACAGGCCCCCACTATGGCTACACCTTC.

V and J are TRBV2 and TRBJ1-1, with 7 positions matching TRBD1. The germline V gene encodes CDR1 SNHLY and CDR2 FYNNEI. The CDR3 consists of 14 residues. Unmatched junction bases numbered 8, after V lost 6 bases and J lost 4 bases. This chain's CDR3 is CASSSTGLGTEAFF. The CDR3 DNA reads TGTGCCAGCAGCTCGACAGGGTTGGGCACTGAAGCTTTCTTT.

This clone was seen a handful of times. The CDR3 DNA sequence: TGTGCCAGCTCATCGAGCTTTAACACTGAAGCTTTCTTT. Its protein product is CASSSSFNTEAFF. The chain uses TRBV18 and TRBJ1-1, with D unclear. The CDR3 runs to 13 residues. Trimming took 5 bases from V and 2 from J, leaving 9 bases between them. Germline assignment: CDR1 KGHSH and CDR2 LQKENI.

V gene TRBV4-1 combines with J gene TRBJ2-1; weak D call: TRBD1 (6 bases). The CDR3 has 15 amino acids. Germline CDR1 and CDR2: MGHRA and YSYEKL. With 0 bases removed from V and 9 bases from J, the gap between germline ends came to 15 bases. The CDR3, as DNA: TGCGCCAGCAGCCAAGATCTACAGGGATACGTTGAGCAGTTCTTC. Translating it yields CASSQDLQGYVEQFF.

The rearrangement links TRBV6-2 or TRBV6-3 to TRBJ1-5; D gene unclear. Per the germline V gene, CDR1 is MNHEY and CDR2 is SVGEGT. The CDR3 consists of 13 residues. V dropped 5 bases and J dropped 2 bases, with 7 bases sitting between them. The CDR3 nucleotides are TGTGCCAGCAGTCCGCCGGGCAATCAGCCCCAGCATTTT. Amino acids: CASSPPGNQPQHF.

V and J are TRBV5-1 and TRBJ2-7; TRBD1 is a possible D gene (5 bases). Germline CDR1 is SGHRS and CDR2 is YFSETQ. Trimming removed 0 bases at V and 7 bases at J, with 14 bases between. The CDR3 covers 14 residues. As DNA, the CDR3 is TGCGCCAGCAGCTTGGCCGTCAGGGAAAGGGAGCAGTACTTC. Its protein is CASSLAVREREQYF.

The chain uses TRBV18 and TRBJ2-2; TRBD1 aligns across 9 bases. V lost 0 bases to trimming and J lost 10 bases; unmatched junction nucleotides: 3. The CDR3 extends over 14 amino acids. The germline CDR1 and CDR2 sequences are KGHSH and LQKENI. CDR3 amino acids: CASSPPTGGLELFF. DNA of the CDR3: TGTGCCAGCTCACCACCTACAGGGGGCTTGGAGCTGTTTTTT.

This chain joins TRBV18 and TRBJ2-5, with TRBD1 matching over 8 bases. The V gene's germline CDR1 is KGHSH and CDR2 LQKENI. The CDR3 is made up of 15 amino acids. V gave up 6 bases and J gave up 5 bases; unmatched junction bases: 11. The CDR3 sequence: CASSPGTGYLETQYF. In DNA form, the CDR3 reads TGTGCCAGCTCCCCCGGGACAGGCTATCTTGAGACCCAGTACTTC.

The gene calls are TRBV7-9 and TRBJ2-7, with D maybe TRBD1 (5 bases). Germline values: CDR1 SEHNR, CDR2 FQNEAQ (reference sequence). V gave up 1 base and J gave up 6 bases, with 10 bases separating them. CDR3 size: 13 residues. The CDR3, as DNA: TGTGCCAGCAGCTTAGAATCAGGGCGCGAGCAGTACTTC. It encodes CASSLESGREQYF.

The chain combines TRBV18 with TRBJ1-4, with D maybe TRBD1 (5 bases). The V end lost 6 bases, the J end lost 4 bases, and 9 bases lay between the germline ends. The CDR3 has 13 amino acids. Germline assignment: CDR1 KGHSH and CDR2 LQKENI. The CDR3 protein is CASSQGYNEKLFF. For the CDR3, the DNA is TGTGCCAGCTCCCAGGGATATAATGAAAAACTGTTTTTT.

The DNA for the CDR3 is TGTGCCAGCAGCCAATCCTTGGCCGGGGGGCAGGAGACCCAGTACTTC. The encoded protein is CASSQSLAGGQETQYF. The chain joins TRBV11-1 to TRBJ2-5, with a tentative D call TRBD2 (7 bases). The CDR3 sequence is 16 residues long. Germline CDR1 SGHAT, CDR2 FQDESV (reference sequence). V was trimmed by 5 bases and J by 5 bases, leaving 21 bases between them.

The CDR3 protein is CASSGQATGGTEAFF. The CDR3 nucleotides are TGTGCCAGCAGTGGGCAAGCGACAGGGGGCACTGAAGCTTTCTTT. The chain has TRBV2 and TRBJ1-1; TRBD1 agrees at 9 bases. V was pared by 4 bases and J by 4 bases, with 7 bases of the junction left unmatched. In germline, CDR1 is SNHLY, CDR2 FYNNEI. CDR3 length: 15 amino acids.

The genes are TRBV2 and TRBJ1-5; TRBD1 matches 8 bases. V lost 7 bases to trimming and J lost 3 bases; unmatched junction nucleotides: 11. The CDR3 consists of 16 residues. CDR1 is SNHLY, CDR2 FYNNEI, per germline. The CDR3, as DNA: TGTGCCAGCAAGATGGGGGGACAGGAATTCAATCAGCCCCAGCATTTT. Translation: CASKMGGQEFNQPQHF.

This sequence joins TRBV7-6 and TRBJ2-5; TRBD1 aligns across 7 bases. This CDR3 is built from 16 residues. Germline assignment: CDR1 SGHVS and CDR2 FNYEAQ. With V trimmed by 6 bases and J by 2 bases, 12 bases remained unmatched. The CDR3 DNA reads TGTGCCAGCAGTTCTCCAGGGGGAATGGGGCAAGAGACCCAGTACTTC. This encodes CASSSPGGMGQETQYF.

The CDR3 DNA is TGCAGCGTTGTCAGGGAAGGGAACATTCAGTACTTC. Amino acids: CSVVREGNIQYF. The chain has TRBV29-1 and TRBJ2-4; D possibly corresponds to TRBD1 (5 bases). The CDR3 runs to 12 residues. Germline V gene sequence: CDR1 SQVTM, CDR2 ANQGSEA. Deletions cut 4 bases from V and 7 bases from J, with 11 bases between.

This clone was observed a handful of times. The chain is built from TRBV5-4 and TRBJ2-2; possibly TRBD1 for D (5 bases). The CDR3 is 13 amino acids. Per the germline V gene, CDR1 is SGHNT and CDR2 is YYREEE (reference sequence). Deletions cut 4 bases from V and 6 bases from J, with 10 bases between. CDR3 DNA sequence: TGTGCCAGCAGCCCCTTAGGGGCCGGGGAGCTGTTTTTT. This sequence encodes CASSPLGAGELFF.

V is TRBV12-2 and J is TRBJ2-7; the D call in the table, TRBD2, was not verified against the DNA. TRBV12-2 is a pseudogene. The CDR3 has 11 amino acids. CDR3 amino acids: CASPDSDEQYF. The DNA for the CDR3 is TGTGCAAGTCCCGATTCGGACGAGCAGTACTTC.

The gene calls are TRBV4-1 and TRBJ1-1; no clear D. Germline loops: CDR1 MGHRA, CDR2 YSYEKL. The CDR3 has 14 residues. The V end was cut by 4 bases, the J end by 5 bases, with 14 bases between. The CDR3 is CASSLGPGGTEAFF. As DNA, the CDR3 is TGCGCCAGCAGCCTAGGCCCCGGCGGTACTGAAGCTTTCTTT.

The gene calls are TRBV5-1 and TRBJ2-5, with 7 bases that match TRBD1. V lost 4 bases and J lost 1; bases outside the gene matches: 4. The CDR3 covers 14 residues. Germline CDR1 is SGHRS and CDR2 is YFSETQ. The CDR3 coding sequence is TGCGCCAGCAGCCGGGGACAGAGCCAAGAGACCCAGTACTTC. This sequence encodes CASSRGQSQETQYF.

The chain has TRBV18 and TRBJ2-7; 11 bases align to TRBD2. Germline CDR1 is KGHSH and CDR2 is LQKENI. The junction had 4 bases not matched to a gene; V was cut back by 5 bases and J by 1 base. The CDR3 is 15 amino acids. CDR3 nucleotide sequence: TGTGCCAGCTCAGGACTAGCGGGTCCTTCCTACGAGCAGTACTTC. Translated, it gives CASSGLAGPSYEQYF.

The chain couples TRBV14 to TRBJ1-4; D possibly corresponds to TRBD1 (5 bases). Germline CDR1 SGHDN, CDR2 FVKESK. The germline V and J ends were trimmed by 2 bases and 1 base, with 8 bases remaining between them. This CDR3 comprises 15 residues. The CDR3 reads CASSQNGGTNEKLFF. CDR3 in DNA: TGTGCCAGCAGCCAAAACGGGGGAACTAATGAAAAACTGTTTTTT.

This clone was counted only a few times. In nucleotides, the CDR3 is TGTGCCAGCAGTTCACGACTAGCGGGGAAGAGCACAGATACGCAGTATTTT. Amino acids: CASSSRLAGKSTDTQYF. This chain joins TRBV27 and TRBJ2-3; the match to TRBD2 covers 11 bases. The CDR3 is made up of 17 amino acids. CDR1 is MNHEY and CDR2 is SMNVEV in the germline V gene (reference sequence). With V trimmed by 4 bases and J by 0 bases, 6 bases remained unmatched.

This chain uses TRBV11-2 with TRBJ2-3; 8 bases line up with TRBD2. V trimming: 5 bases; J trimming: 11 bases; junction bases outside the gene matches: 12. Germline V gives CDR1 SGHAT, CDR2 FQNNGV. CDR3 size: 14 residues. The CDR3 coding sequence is TGTGCCAGCAGCCCGAGCCGCCAAGCGGGAGAGCAGTATTTT. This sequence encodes CASSPSRQAGEQYF.

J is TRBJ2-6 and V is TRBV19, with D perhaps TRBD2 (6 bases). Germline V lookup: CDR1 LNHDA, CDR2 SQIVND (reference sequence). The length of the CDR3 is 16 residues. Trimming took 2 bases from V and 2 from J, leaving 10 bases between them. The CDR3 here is CASSIRSGAGANVLTF. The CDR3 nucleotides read TGTGCCAGTAGTATACGATCGGGGGCTGGGGCCAACGTCCTGACTTTC.

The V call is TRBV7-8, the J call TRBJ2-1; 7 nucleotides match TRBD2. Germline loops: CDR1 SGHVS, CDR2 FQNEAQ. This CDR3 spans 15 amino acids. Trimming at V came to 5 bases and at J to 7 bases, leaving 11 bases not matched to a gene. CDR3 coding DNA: TGTGCCAGCAGCATGAGGGAGGGAGGATGGAATGAGCAGTTCTTC. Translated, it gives CASSMREGGWNEQFF.